A selection of T cell receptor beta chains follows, all from one sample in a study of Graves' ophthalmopathy and Graves' hyperthyroidism. TCRdb redid the calling of the multiplex PCR reads with MiXCR, one entry per CDR3 protein. The sample shows hundreds of thousands of distinct CDR3 sequences, approximately 21% of them seen only once. Sequenced material: peripheral blood. Receptors originate from a woman aged 45-59 years with Graves' ophthalmopathy. Each CDR3 is given with its conserved first and last residue.

14	TRBJ1-1	TRBV19	CASKTPGRNTEAFF
13	TRBJ2-5	TRBV12-3/TRBV12-4	CASSFYGQETQYF
14	TRBJ1-2	TRBV20-1	CSAINTQFVYGYTF
12	TRBJ1-2	TRBV5-1	CASSSRYYGYTF
15	TRBJ2-7	TRBV13	CASSQASGSSYEQYF
15	TRBJ2-7	TRBV5-1	CASTPRPGGVYEQYF
12	TRBJ1-1	TRBV6-5	CASSYPGPEAFF
15	TRBJ1-2	TRBV7-8	CASSLAFDRGGGYTF
12	TRBJ1-2	TRBV12-3/TRBV12-4	CASSSRDLGYTF
16	TRBJ1-2	TRBV3-2	CASSQGAGTGGSGYTF
11	TRBJ1-2	TRBV29-1	CSVGDARGYTF
14	TRBJ2-7	TRBV30	CAWSEGSGNHEQYF
12	TRBJ2-5	TRBV10-3	CAISDGRETQYF
18	TRBJ2-7	TRBV5-1	CASSLGPSGNPPYYEQYF
14	TRBJ1-6	TRBV2	CAWSVLQADSPLHF
16	TRBJ2-7	TRBV27	CASSLSSPGTDYEQYF
13	TRBJ1-6	TRBV20-1	CSARSGGNSPLHF
13	TRBJ2-5	TRBV6-5	CASSFYPQETQYF
15	TRBJ2-2	TRBV9	CASSVRQGGTGELFF
14	TRBJ1-5	TRBV3-1	CASSHSGSNQPQHF
14	TRBJ1-2	TRBV6-5	CASSFATGNYGYTF
14	TRBJ2-2	TRBV19	CASSIAGVTGELFF
13	TRBJ1-1	TRBV3-1	CASTTGGKSEAFF
14	TRBJ1-2	TRBV12-3/TRBV12-4	CASSLVGGTGLETF
13	TRBJ2-7	TRBV19	CASSIGQGSEQYF
15	TRBJ1-2	TRBV11-2	CASSLQLTGGYGYTF
15	TRBJ1-3	TRBV12-3/TRBV12-4	CASSPTGESGNTIYF
13	TRBJ2-7	TRBV29-1	CSVAETLSYEQYF
13	TRBJ1-2	TRBV19	CASSIMGNYGYTF
13	TRBJ2-2	TRBV19	CASRTPNTGELFF
19	TRBJ1-1	TRBV30	CAWSGRGTGTRSMNTEAFF
18	TRBJ1-5	TRBV3-1	CASSPRDRGLSGNQPQHF
14	TRBJ2-2	TRBV7-3	CASALAGGTGELFF